Below, 20 T cell receptor beta chains from the same sample are listed, as sequenced in a study of blood T cell repertoires in COVID-19. Repertoires were generated with immunoSEQ multiplex PCR, while TCRdb's copy carries only in-frame clones and drops some. The repertoire holds some 45,000 clones, with around 84% as singletons. Sequencing was carried out using peripheral blood. These TCRs come from a man aged 70-80 years with acute or convalescent COVID-19.

The rearrangement joins TRBV5-1 to TRBJ2-1; 9 nucleotides line up with TRBD2. V trimming: 3 bases; J trimming: 0 bases; junction bases outside the gene matches: 16. This CDR3 spans 20 amino acids. Germline CDR1 is SGHRS and CDR2 is YFSETQ. CDR3 amino acids: CASSSWTSANPFSSYNEQFF. CDR3 nucleotides: TGCGCCAGCAGCTCGTGGACTAGCGCAAATCCTTTTAGCTCCTACAATGAGCAGTTCTTC.

The rearrangement joins TRBV10-1 to TRBJ1-5, with D tentatively TRBD1 (6 bases). This CDR3 contains 13 residues. Germline V gene lookup returns CDR1 WNHNN and CDR2 SYGVQD (reference sequence). The ends were cut back, 6 bases at V and 4 bases at J, with 10 bases in the middle. The DNA of the CDR3 is TGCGCCAGCAGCGGACAGAGTAATCAGCCCCAGCATTTT. Amino acids: CASSGQSNQPQHF.

The rearrangement links TRBV10-3 to TRBJ1-1, with D possibly being TRBD1 (5 bases). This CDR3 has 15 amino acids. Germline values: CDR1 ENHRY, CDR2 SYGVKD. V was pared by 4 bases and J by 1 base, with 13 bases between. The CDR3 nucleotides are TGTGCCATCAGTGTTGGGGGGGTGCAGAACACTGAAGCTTTCTTT. Translated: CAISVGGVQNTEAFF.

The rearrangement links TRBV19 to TRBJ1-2, with D unresolved. V shed 3 bases and J shed 14 bases, with 19 bases lying between them. The CDR3 has 13 residues. The germline V gene has CDR1 LNHDA and CDR2 SQIVND (reference sequence). In nucleotides, the CDR3 is TGTGCCAGTAGTATTTCTCGTCGGGGTGCCGGTACCTTC. It translates to CASSISRRGAGTF. Full variable domain (outside the CDR3, taken from reference TRBV19 and TRBJ1-2): DGGITQSPKYLFRKEGQNVTLSCEQNLNHDAMYWYRQDPGQGLRLIYYSQIVNDFQKGDIAEGYSVSREKKESFPLTVTSAQKNPTAFYLCASSISRRGAGTFGSGTRLTVV.

The chain links TRBV11-1 to TRBJ2-1, with a possible D match to TRBD2 (5 bases). Looked up from germline, CDR1 is SGHAT and CDR2 is FQDESV (reference sequence). This CDR3 comprises 15 residues. Deletions cut 6 bases from V and 2 bases from J, with 14 bases between. This CDR3 is CASSQTRGPYNEQFF. The CDR3 DNA reads TGTGCCAGCAGTCAGACCCGGGGTCCCTACAATGAGCAGTTCTTC.

The chain uses TRBV19 and TRBJ2-2; no definite D call. V lost 3 bases and J lost 6, with 23 bases in between. This CDR3 contains 18 residues. CDR1 LNHDA and CDR2 SQIVND come from the germline V gene (reference sequence). As DNA, the CDR3 is TGTGCCAGTAGTATCGACTCCCTCTTGAACGGCGATCCCGGGGAGCTGTTTTTT. Its protein product is CASSIDSLLNGDPGELFF.

V and J are TRBV6-5 and TRBJ1-2, with TRBD1 matching over 9 bases. The CDR3 runs to 14 residues. The germline V gene has CDR1 MNHEY and CDR2 SVGAGI. J was trimmed by 7 bases and V by 6 bases; bases with no gene match: 9. CDR3 coding DNA: TGTGCCAGCAGATGGGACAGGGCTTTGACTGGCTACACCTTC. Translation gives CASRWDRALTGYTF.

V is TRBV3-1 (or the pseudogene TRBV3-2) and J is TRBJ2-3; 13 nucleotides line up with TRBD2. V lost 0 bases and J lost 3; bases outside the gene matches: 6. Germline V gene data show CDR1 as LGHDT and CDR2 as YNNKEL (reference sequence). This CDR3 spans 18 amino acids. In nucleotides, the CDR3 is TGTGCCAGCAGCCAAGACCTAGGACTAGCGGGAGAGACAGATACGCAGTATTTT. It encodes CASSQDLGLAGETDTQYF.

Here the CDR3 reads CASSPPRTGANTEAFF. CDR3 coding DNA: TGCGCCAGCAGCCCTCCCAGGACAGGGGCGAACACTGAAGCTTTCTTT. The chain combines TRBV5-1 with TRBJ1-1; 9 bases line up with TRBD1. Looked up from germline, CDR1 is SGHRS and CDR2 is YFSETQ. This CDR3 is built from 16 residues. V trimming: 4 bases; J trimming: 1 base; junction bases outside the gene matches: 8.

In its sample, this clone was seen once. This CDR3 reads CASSRVPVAPSNAQYF. The CDR3 DNA is TGTGCCAGCAGCCGCGTCCCTGTAGCTCCCTCTAATGCGCAGTATTTT. The chain has TRBV3-1 (or the pseudogene TRBV3-2) and TRBJ2-3; D is unresolved. The CDR3 has 16 residues. Trimming left V 4 bases short and J 10 bases short, with 24 bases between. From germline, CDR1 is LGHDT and CDR2 YNNKEL (reference sequence).

The chain is built from TRBV4-3 and TRBJ2-1; D is unclear. CDR1 and CDR2 from the germline V gene are LGHNA and YSLEER. Deletions cut 0 bases from V and 4 bases from J, with 10 bases between. This CDR3 region has 15 residues. CDR3 coding DNA: TGCGCCAGCAGCCAAGATCCAAGCAATTACAATGAGCAGTTCTTC. Its translation: CASSQDPSNYNEQFF.

In its sample, this clone was seen once. This chain connects TRBV5-1 to TRBJ2-1; D may be TRBD2 (6 bases). V lost 0 bases, J lost 4 bases, and 8 bases lay in between. The germline gives CDR1 SGHRS, CDR2 YFSETQ. The CDR3 sequence is 14 residues long. The CDR3 loop reads CASSLGLDYNEQFF. For the CDR3, the DNA is TGCGCCAGCAGCTTGGGACTAGATTACAATGAGCAGTTCTTC.

This clone was counted a single time. V is TRBV4-3 and J is TRBJ2-1; TRBD2 might be the D (6 bases). Trimming took off 4 bases at V and 6 bases at J, with 13 bases between the two ends. The CDR3 has 14 residues. CDR1 and CDR2 (germline): LGHNA, YSLEER. Here the CDR3 reads CASSPGGSANEQFF. The CDR3 DNA follows: TGCGCCAGCAGCCCCGGAGGGTCAGCCAATGAGCAGTTCTTC.

The chain is built from TRBV5-8 and TRBJ2-3; no definite D call. Trimming removed 0 bases at V and 8 bases at J, with 10 bases between. This CDR3 region has 13 residues. Germline lookup yields CDR1 SGHTS and CDR2 YDEGEE. This chain's CDR3 is CASSLAGYSTQYF. CDR3 in DNA: TGTGCCAGCAGCTTGGCCGGTTATAGTACGCAGTATTTT.

This chain joins TRBV7-2 and TRBJ2-7, with TRBD2 matching over 10 bases. From germline, CDR1 is SGHTA and CDR2 FQGNSA. This CDR3 is built from 16 residues. The trim removed 5 bases at V and 0 bases at J, leaving 7 bases unmatched. For the CDR3, the DNA is TGTGCCAGCAGCATCCAAACTAGCGGGAACTCCTACGAGCAGTACTTC. Amino acids: CASSIQTSGNSYEQYF.

The chain couples TRBV7-2 to TRBJ2-5; D perhaps matches TRBD1 (7 bases). CDR1 and CDR2 from the germline V gene are SGHTA and FQGNSA. The CDR3 spans 15 residues. The V gene lost 5 bases and the J gene lost 4 bases, with 17 bases spanning the gap. As DNA, the CDR3 is TGTGCCAGCAGCCTCCTCGGAGGGGGCGGAGAGACCCAGTACTTC. Translating it yields CASSLLGGGGETQYF.

The rearrangement uses TRBV3-1 (or the pseudogene TRBV3-2) and TRBJ2-1, with 8 bases matching TRBD2. CDR3 size: 16 residues. Germline values: CDR1 LGHDT, CDR2 YNNKEL (reference sequence). Unmatched junction bases numbered 13, after V lost 6 bases and J lost 6 bases. CDR3 nucleotides: TGTGCCAGCAGGTCCTTAAGCGGGAGAGGCGGCAATGAGCAGTTCTTC. It specifies CASRSLSGRGGNEQFF.

The chain couples TRBV5-8 to TRBJ1-5; no clear D. This CDR3 region has 13 residues. Germline V lookup: CDR1 SGHTS, CDR2 YDEGEE. Trimming shortened V by 2 bases and J by 6 bases, and 9 bases separated the two germline ends. Here the CDR3 reads CASSLLRGQPQHF. The CDR3 DNA is TGTGCCAGCAGCTTACTCCGGGGTCAGCCCCAGCATTTT. Filled out from reference TRBV5-8 and TRBJ1-5, the complete variable domain reads EAGVTQSPTHLIKTRGQQATLRCSPISGHTSVYWYQQALGLGLQFLLWYDEGEERNRGNFPPRFSGRQFPNYSSELNVNALELEDSALYLCASSLLRGQPQHFGDGTRLSIL.

This chain uses TRBV5-1 with TRBJ2-7, with D possibly matching TRBD1 (5 bases). Germline V gene lookup returns CDR1 SGHRS and CDR2 YFSETQ. The CDR3 is 13 residues long. Trimming left V 0 bases short and J 5 bases short, with 9 bases between. CDR3 nucleotides: TGCGCCAGCAGCTTGGAGGGGCGGCACGAGCAGTACTTC. Protein sequence: CASSLEGRHEQYF.

The V and J genes are TRBV7-2 and TRBJ1-6, with D maybe TRBD1 (5 bases). Germline lookup yields CDR1 SGHTA and CDR2 FQGNSA. V was cut by 3 bases and J by 7 bases, with 13 bases left in between. The CDR3 totals 15 residues. The CDR3 protein is CASSLLSKGNSPLHF. The DNA of the CDR3 is TGTGCCAGCAGCTTGTTGTCGAAGGGGAATTCACCCCTCCACTTT.